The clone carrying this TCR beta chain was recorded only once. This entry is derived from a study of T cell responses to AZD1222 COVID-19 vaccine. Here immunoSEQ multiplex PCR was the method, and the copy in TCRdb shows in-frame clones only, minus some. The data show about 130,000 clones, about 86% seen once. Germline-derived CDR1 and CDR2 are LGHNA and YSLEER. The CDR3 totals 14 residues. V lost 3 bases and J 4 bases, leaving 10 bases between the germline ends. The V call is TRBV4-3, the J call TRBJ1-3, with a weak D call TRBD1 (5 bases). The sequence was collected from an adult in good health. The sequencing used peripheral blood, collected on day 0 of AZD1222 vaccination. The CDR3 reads CASSQGVLGNTIYF. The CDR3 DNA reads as TGCGCCAGCAGCCAGGGGGTTTTGGGAAACACCATATATTTT.